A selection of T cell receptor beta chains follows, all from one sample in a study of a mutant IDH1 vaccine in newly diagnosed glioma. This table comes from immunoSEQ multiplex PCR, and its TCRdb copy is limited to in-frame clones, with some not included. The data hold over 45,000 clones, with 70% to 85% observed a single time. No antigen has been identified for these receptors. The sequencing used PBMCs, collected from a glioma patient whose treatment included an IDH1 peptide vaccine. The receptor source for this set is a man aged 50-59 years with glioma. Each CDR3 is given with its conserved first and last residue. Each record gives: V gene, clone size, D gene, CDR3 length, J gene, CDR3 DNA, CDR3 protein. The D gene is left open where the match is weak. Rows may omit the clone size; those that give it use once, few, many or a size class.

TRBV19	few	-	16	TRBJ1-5	TGTGCCAGTAGAGGGGGGACGGTCGATAGCAATCAGCCCCAGCATTTT	CASRGGTVDSNQPQHF
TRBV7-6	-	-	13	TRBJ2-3	TGTGCCAGCAGCCCTTTAGGGGCCGATACGCAGTATTTT	CASSPLGADTQYF
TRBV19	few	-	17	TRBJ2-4	TGTGCCAGTAGTATACTCCCAGGGGAGGCTGCCAAAAACATTCAGTACTTC	CASSILPGEAAKNIQYF
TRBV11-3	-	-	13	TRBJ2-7	TGTGCCAGCAGCTTAGGCCGGGGTCGCGAGCAGTACTTC	CASSLGRGREQYF
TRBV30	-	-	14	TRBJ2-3	TGTGCCTGGAGCCCGGACCCTGGGGCAGATACGCAGTATTTT	CAWSPDPGADTQYF
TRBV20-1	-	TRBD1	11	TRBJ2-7	TGCAGTGCACGGGACAGCTACGAGCAGTACTTC	CSARDSYEQYF
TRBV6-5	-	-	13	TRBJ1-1	TGTGCCAGCAGTTCGGGATTGAACACTGAAGCTTTCTTT	CASSSGLNTEAFF
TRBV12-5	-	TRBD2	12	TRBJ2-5	TGTGCTAGTGGTTTGTCGGGGGGGACCCAGTACTTC	CASGLSGGTQYF
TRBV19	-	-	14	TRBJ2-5	TGTGCCAGTAGTATAAGGTTCGGAGAGGAGACCCAGTACTTC	CASSIRFGEETQYF
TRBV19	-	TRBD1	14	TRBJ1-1	TGTGCCAGTAGTATTGGACAGGGGAAGTCTGAAGCTTTCTTT	CASSIGQGKSEAFF
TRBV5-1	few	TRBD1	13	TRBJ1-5	TGCGCCAGCAGCTTGGGACAGGGACAGCCCCAGCATTTT	CASSLGQGQPQHF
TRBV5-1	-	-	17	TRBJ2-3	TGCGCCAGCAGCTTGGCCGTGGGCGGCCTCAACACAGATACGCAGTATTTT	CASSLAVGGLNTDTQYF
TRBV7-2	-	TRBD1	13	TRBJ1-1	TGTGCCAGCAGCTCAGCCTACAGGGGGCGCGGTTTCTTT	CASSSAYRGRGFF
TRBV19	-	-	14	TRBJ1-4	TGTGCCAGCCTTGGAGGGGTTTATAATGAAAAACTGTTTTTT	CASLGGVYNEKLFF
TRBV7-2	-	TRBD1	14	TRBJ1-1	TGTGCCAGCAGCCCTCAACAGGGGTGGGTTGGGGCTTTCTTT	CASSPQQGWVGAFF
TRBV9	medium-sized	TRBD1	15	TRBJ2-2	TGTGCCAGCAGCACCGGGACAGTGAACACCGGGGAGCTGTTTTTT	CASSTGTVNTGELFF
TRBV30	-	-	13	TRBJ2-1	TGTGCCTGGAGTGTAAAAGTTGTTCTCGAGCAGTTCTTC	CAWSVKVVLEQFF